This T cell receptor (beta chain) was sequenced during a study of cytomegalovirus exposure and HLA in healthy donors. The V and J ends lost 0 bases and 4 bases respectively, with 10 bases between them. CDR3 length equals 15 residues. Germline V CDR1 and CDR2: MNHEY, SMNVEV (reference sequence). For this clone: Antigen specificity is unknown.

With 60 Vbeta and 13 Jbeta primers, the PCR was carried out. Sequenced by immunoSEQ multiplex PCR; TCRdb stores in-frame clones only, minus some. There are approximately 100,000 clones in the sample; roughly 70% occur only once, and 4.5% to 5% lies in the top ten. The study's findings and limits: TRBV6-2, TRBV6-3 and other indistinguishable V segments were excluded. Using a false discovery rate of 0.05, a later analysis showed that 15,000 to 20,000 TCR beta sequences were associated with HLA alleles. Reportedly, fewer N-insertions than the roughly 700-donor mean appeared in an Asian-associated ancestry cluster in a later analysis.

V and J are TRBV27 and TRBJ1-3; D uncertain. Sequencing was performed on PBMCs. The sequence came from a woman in her late teens or twenties in good health and CMV-seropositive. CDR3 sequence (DNA): TGTGCCAGCAGTTTATCAGCGGAGCTAGGAAACACCATATATTTT. Translating it yields CASSLSAELGNTIYF.